This T cell receptor (beta chain) is drawn from a study of T cells in pancreatic ductal adenocarcinoma. Germline CDR1 is MDHEN and CDR2 is SYDVKM. The V gene end was trimmed by 6 bases and the J gene end by 1 base; junction bases not matched to a gene: 1. The CDR3 consists of 14 residues. The selected patients with pancreatic ductal adenocarcinoma had surgery but no neoadjuvant therapy. Assay used: immunoSEQ multiplex PCR; TCRdb lists only in-frame clones, some missing. The data contain approximately 5,000 clones, 70% to 90% of them singletons. Study-wide findings and caveats: Mean clonality was around 0.11 in tumors and around 0.065 in blood, not significantly different. This surgical cohort overrepresents the minority presenting with early-stage disease. Compared with tumor, blood showed more total productive templates and roughly 8-fold more clonotypes.

Note on this clone: Its matching antigen is unknown.

V and J are TRBV28 and TRBJ2-4; 9 bases are shared with TRBD2. Source material: pancreatic tumor tissue. This receptor was taken from a human donor with pancreatic ductal adenocarcinoma. The CDR3: CASRAGGAKNIQYF. The DNA of the CDR3 is TGTGCCAGCAGGGCGGGGGGGGCCAAAAACATTCAGTACTTC.